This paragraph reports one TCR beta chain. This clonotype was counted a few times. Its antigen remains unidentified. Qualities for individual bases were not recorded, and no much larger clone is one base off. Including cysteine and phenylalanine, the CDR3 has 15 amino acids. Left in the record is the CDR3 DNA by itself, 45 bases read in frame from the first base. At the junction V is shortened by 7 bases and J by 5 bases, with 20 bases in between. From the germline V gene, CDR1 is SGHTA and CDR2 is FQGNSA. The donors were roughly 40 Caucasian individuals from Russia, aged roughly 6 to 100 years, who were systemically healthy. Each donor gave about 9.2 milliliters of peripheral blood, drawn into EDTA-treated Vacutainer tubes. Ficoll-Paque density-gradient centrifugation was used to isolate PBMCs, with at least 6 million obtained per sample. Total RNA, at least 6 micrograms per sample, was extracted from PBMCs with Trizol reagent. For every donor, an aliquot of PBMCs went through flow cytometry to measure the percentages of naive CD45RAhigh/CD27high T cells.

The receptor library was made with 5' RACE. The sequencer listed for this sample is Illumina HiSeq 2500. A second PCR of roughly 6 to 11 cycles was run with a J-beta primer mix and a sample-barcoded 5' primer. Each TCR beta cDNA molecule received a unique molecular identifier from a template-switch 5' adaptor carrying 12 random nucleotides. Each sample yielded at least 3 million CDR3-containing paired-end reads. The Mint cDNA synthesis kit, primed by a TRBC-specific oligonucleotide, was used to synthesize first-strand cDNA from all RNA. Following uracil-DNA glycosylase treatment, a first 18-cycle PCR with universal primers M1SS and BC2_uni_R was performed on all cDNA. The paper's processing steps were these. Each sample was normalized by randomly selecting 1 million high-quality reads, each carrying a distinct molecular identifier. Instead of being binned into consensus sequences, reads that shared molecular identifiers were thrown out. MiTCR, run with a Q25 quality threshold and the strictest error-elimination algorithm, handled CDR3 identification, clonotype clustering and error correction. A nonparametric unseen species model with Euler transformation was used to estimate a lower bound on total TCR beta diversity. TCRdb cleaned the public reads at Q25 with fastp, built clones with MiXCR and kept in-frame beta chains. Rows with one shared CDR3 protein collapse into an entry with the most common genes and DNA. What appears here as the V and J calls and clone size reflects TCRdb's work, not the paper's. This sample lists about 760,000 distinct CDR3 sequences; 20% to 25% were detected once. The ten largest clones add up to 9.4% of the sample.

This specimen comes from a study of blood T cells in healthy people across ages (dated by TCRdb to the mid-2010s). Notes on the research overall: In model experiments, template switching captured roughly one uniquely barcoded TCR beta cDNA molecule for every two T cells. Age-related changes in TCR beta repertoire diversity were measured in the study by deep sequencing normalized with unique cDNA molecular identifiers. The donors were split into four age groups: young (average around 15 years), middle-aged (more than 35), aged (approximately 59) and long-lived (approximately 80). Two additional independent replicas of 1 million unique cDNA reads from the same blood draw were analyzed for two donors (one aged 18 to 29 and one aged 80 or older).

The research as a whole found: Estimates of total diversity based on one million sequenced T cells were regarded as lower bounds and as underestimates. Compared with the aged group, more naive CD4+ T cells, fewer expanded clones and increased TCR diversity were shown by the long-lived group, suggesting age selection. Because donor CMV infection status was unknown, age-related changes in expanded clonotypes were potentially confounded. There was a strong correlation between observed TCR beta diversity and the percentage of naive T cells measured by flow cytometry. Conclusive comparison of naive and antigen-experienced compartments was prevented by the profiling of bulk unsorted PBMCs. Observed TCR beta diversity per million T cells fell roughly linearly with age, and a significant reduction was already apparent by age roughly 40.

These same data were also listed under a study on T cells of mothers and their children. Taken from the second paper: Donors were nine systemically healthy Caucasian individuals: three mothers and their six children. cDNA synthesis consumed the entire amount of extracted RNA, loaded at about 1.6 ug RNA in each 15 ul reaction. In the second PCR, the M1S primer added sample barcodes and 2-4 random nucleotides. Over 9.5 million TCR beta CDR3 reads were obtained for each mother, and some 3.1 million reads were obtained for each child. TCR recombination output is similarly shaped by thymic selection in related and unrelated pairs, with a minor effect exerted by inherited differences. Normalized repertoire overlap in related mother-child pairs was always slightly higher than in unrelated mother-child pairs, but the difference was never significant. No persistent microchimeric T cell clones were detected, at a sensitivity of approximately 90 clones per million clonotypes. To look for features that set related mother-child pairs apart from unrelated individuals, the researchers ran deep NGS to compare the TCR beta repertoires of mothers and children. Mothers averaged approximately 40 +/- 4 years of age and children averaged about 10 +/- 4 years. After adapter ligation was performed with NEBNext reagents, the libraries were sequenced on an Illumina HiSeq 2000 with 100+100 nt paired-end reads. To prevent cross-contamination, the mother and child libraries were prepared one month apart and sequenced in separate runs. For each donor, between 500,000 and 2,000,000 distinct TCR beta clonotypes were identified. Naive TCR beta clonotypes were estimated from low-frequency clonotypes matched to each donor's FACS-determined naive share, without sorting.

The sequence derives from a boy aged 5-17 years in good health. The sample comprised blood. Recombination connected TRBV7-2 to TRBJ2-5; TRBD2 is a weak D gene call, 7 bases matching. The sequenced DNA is TGTGCCAGCATTCCTGGACTAGTAGGGGGGGAGACCCAGTACTTC. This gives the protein CASIPGLVGGETQYF.